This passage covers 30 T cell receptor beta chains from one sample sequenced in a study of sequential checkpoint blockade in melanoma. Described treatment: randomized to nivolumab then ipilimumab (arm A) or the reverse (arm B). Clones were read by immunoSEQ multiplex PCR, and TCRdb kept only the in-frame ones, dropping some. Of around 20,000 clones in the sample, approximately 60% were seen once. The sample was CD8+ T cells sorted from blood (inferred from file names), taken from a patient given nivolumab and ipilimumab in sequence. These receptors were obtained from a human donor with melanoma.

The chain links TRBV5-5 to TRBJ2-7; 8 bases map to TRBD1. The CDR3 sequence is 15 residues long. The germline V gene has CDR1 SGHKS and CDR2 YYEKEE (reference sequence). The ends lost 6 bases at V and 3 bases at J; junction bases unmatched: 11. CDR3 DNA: TGTGCCAGCACCTCGGAGCCAGGGGGCTTCTACGAGCAGTACTTC. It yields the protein CASTSEPGGFYEQYF.

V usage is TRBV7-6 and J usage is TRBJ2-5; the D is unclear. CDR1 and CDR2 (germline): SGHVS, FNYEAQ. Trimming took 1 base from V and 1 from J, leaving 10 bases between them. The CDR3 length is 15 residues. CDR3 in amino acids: CASSLEITAQETQYF. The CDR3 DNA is TGTGCCAGCAGCTTAGAAATAACAGCCCAAGAGACCCAGTACTTC.

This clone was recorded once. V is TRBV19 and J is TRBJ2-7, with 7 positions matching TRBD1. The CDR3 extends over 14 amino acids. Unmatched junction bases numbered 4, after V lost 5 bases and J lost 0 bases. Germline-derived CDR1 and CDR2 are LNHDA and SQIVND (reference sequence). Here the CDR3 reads CASSLGDSSYEQYF. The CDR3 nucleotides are TGTGCCAGTAGTCTTGGGGACAGCTCCTACGAGCAGTACTTC.

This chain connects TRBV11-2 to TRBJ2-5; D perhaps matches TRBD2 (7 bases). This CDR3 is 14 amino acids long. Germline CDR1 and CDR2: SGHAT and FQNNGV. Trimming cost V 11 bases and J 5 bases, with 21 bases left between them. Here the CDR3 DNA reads TGTGCCGGGGGACCGGGGGGCTATATGGAGACCCAGTACTTC. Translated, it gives CAGGPGGYMETQYF. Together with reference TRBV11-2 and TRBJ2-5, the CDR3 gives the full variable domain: EAGVAQSPRYKIIEKRQSVAFWCNPISGHATLYWYQQILGQGPKLLIQFQNNGVVDDSQLPKDRFSAERLKGVDSTLKIQPAKLEDSAVYLCAGGPGGYMETQYFGPGTRLLVL.

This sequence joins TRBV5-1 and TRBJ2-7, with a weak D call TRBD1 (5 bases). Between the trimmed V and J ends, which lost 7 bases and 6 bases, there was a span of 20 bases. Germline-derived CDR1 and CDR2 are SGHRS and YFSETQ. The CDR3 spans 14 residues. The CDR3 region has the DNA TGCGCCAGCTCCCAAGGGGTGGGTACCCTCGAGCAGTACTTC. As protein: CASSQGVGTLEQYF.

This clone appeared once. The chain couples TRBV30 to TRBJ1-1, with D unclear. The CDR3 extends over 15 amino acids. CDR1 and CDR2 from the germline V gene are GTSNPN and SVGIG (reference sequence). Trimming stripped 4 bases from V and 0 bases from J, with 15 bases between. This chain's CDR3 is CAWTGEVDMNTEAFF. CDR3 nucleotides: TGTGCCTGGACCGGGGAGGTTGACATGAACACTGAAGCTTTCTTT. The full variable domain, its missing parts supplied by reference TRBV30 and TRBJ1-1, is SQTIHQWPATLVQPVGSPLSLECTVEGTSNPNLYWYRQAAGRGLQLLFYSVGIGQISSEVPQNLSASRPQDRQFILSSKKLLLSDSGFYLCAWTGEVDMNTEAFFGQGTRLTVV.

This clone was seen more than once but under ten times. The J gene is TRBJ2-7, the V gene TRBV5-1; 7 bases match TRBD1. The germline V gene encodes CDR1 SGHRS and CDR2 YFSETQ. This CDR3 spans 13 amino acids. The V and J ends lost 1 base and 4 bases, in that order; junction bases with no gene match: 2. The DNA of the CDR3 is TGCGCCAGCAGCTTGAAGGGGGCTTACGAGCAGTACTTC. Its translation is CASSLKGAYEQYF. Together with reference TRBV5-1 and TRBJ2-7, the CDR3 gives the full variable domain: KAGVTQTPRYLIKTRGQQVTLSCSPISGHRSVSWYQQTPGQGLQFLFEYFSETQRNKGNFPGRFSGRQFSNSRSEMNVSTLELGDSALYLCASSLKGAYEQYFGPGTRLTVT.

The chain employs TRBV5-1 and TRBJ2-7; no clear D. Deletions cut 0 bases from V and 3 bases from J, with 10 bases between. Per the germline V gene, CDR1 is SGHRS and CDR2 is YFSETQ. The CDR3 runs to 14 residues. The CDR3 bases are TGCGCCAGCAGCTTGGAGGCGTCAGGCTACGAGCAGTACTTC. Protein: CASSLEASGYEQYF.

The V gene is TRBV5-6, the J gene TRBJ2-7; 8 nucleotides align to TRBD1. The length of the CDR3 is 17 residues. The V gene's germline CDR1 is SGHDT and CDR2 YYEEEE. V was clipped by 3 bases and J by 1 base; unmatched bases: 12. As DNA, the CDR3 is TGTGCCAGCAGCTCCAGTGGGACAGGCGACATATCCTACGAGCAGTACTTC. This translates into CASSSSGTGDISYEQYF.

CDR3 residues: CATSRDTGSFTEAFF. The CDR3 DNA is TGTGCCACCAGCAGAGATACTGGGAGTTTCACTGAAGCTTTCTTT. The chain links TRBV15 to TRBJ1-1; D is uncertain. V shed 0 bases and J shed 4 bases, with 12 bases lying between them. CDR3 size: 15 residues. CDR1 is LNHNV and CDR2 is YYDKDF in the germline V gene (reference sequence).

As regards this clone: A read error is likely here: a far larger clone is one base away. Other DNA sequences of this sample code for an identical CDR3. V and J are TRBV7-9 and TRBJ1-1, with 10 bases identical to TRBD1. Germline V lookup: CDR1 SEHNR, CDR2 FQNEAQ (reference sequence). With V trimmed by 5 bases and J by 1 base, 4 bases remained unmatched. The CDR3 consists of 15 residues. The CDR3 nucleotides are TGTGCCAGCAGCCTGAGGACAGGGGGGAACACTGAAGCTTTCTTT. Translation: CASSLRTGGNTEAFF.

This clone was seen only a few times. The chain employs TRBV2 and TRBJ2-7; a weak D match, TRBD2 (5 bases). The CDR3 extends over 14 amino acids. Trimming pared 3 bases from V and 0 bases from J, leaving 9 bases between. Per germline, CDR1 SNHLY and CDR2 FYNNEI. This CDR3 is CASSEVGSSYEQYF. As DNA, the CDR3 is TGTGCCAGCAGTGAGGTGGGGAGCTCCTACGAGCAGTACTTC.

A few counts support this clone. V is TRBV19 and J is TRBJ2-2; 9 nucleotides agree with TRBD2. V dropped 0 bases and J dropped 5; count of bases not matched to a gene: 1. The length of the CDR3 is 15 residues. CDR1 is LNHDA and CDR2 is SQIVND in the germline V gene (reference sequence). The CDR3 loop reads CASSIDSGRTGELFF. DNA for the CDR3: TGTGCCAGTAGTATAGACAGCGGGAGGACCGGGGAGCTGTTTTTT.

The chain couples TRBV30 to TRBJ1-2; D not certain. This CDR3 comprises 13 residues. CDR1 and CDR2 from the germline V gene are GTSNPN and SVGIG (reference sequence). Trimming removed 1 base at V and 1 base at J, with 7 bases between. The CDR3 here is CAWSAGVNYGYTF. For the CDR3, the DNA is TGTGCCTGGAGTGCGGGAGTTAACTATGGCTACACCTTC.

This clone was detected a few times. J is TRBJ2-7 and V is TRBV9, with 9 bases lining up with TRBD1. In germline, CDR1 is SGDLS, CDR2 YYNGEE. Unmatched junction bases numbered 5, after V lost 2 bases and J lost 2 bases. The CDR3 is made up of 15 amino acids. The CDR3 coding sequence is TGTGCCAGCAGCGTTGGTACAGGGGGCGCCTACGAGCAGTACTTC. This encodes CASSVGTGGAYEQYF.

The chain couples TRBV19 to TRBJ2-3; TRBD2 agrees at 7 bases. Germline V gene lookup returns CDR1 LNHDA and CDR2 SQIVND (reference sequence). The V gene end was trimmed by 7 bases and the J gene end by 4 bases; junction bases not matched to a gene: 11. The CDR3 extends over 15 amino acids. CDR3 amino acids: CASTLKLAAADTQYF. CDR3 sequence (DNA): TGTGCCAGTACCCTAAAGCTAGCGGCGGCAGATACGCAGTATTTT.

Here the CDR3 DNA reads TGTGCCAGCAGTTTACAGATAAGAGGGATAGGGGAGCTGTTTTTT. Translation gives CASSLQIRGIGELFF. This rearrangement joins TRBV27 to TRBJ2-2; D perhaps matches TRBD2 (5 bases). V was cut by 2 bases and J by 8 bases, with 15 bases left in between. The CDR3 covers 15 residues. Germline V lookup: CDR1 MNHEY, CDR2 SMNVEV (reference sequence).

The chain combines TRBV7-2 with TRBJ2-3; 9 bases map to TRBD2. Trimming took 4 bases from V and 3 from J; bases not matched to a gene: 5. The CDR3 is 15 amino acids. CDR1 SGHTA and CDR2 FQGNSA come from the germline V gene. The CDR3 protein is CASSSVLAGTDTQYF. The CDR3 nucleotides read TGTGCCAGCAGCTCCGTCCTAGCGGGAACAGATACGCAGTATTTT.

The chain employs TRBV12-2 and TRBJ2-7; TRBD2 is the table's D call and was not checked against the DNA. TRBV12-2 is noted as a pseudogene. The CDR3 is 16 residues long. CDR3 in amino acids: CASRLPGLAVDYEQYF. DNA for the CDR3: TGTGCAAGTCGCTTGCCGGGACTAGCGGTCGACTACGAGCAGTACTTC.

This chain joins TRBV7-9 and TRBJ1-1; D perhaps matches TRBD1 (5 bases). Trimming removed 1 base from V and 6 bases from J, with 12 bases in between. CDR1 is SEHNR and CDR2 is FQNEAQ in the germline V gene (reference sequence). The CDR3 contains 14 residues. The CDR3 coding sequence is TGTGCCAGCAGCTTAGTTGTCAGGGCCGCTGAAGCTTTCTTT. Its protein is CASSLVVRAAEAFF.

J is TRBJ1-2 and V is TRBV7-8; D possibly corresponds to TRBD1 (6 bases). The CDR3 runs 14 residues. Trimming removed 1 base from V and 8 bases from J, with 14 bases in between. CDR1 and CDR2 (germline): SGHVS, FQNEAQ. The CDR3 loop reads CASSLELTGYGYTF. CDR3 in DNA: TGTGCCAGCAGCTTAGAGTTAACAGGGTACGGCTACACCTTC.

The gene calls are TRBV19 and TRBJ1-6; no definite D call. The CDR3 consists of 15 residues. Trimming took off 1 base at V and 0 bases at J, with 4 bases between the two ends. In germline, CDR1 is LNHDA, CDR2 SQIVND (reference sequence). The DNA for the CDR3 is TGTGCCAGTAGTATAGCCAGCTCCTATAATTCACCCCTCCACTTT. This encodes CASSIASSYNSPLHF.

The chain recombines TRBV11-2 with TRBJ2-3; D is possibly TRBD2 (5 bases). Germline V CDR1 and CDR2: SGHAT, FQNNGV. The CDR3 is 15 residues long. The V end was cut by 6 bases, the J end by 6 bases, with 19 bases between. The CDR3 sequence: CASRPTDSWEDTQYF. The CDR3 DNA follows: TGTGCCAGCAGGCCAACCGACTCGTGGGAGGATACGCAGTATTTT.

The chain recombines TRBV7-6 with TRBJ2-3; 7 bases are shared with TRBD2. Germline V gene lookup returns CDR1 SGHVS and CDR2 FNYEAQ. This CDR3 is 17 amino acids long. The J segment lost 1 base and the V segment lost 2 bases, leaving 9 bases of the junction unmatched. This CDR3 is CASSLSWGRGGTDTQYF. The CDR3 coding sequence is TGTGCCAGCAGCTTAAGTTGGGGTCGGGGGGGCACAGATACGCAGTATTTT. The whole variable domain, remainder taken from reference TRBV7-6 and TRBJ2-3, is GAGVSQSPRYKVTKRGQDVALRCDPISGHVSLYWYRQALGQGPEFLTYFNYEAQQDKSGLPNDRFSAERPEGSISTLTIQRTEQRDSAMYRCASSLSWGRGGTDTQYFGPGTRLTVL.

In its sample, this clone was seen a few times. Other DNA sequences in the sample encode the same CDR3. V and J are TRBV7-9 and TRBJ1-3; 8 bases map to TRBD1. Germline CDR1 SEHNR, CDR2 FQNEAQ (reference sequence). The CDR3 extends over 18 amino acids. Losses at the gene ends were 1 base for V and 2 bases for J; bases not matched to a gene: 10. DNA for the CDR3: TGTGCCAGCAGCTTAGACTTTGGACAGGGCCGACCTGGAAACACCATATATTTT. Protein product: CASSLDFGQGRPGNTIYF.

The CDR3 DNA reads TGCGCCAGCGGGGGGGGATACCGGGTAAACACTGAAGCTTTCTTT. Amino acids: CASGGGYRVNTEAFF. The chain is built from TRBV5-1 and TRBJ1-1, with D perhaps TRBD1 (5 bases). CDR1 and CDR2 from the germline V gene are SGHRS and YFSETQ. The CDR3 is made up of 15 amino acids. V shed 7 bases and J shed 2 bases, with 18 bases lying between them.

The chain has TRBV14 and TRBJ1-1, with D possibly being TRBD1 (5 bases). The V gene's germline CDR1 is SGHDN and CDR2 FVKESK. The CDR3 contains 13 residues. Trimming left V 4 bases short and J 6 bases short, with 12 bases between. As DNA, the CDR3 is TGTGCCAGCAGCCTGTGGGGCGGGGCTGAAGCTTTCTTT. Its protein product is CASSLWGGAEAFF.

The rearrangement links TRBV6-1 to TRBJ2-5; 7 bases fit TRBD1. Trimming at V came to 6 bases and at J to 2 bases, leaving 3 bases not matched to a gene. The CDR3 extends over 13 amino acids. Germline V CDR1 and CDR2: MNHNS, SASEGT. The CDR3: CASSRGQQETQYF. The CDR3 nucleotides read TGTGCCAGCAGCAGGGGACAGCAAGAGACCCAGTACTTC.

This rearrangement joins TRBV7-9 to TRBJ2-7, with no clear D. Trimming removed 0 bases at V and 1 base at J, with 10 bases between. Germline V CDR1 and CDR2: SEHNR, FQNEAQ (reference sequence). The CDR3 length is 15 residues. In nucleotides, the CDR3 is TGTGCCAGCAGCTTAGCGTTCGGAGCTTCCTACGAGCAGTACTTC. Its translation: CASSLAFGASYEQYF.

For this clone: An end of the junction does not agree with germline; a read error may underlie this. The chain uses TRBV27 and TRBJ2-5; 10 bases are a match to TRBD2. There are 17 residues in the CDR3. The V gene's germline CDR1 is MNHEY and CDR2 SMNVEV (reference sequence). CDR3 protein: CASSLLLAGPWVEAQYF. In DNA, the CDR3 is TGTGCCAGCAGTTTATTACTAGCGGGACCGTGGGTAGAGGCCCAGTACTTC.